One and the same sample provided the 16 T cell receptor beta chains below, sequenced in a study of T-cell memory formation after mild COVID-19. TCRdb ran MiXCR on the 5' RACE reads and lists one entry per CDR3 protein. Here the sample spans about 560,000 distinct CDR3 sequences, roughly 22% being singletons. Sequencing was done on a sample of PBMCs or a T cell subset sorted from them (not recorded which). All receptors derive from an adult woman who had mild COVID-19 (a few samples of this study predate the infection). Cell type and time point are not known.

This clonotype was detected a few times. The chain is built from TRBV5-6 and TRBJ1-2; the D gene is possibly TRBD1 (5 bases). V was clipped by 0 bases and J by 4 bases, with 13 bases between them. CDR1 is SGHDT and CDR2 is YYEEEE in the germline V gene. The CDR3 runs 15 residues. DNA of the CDR3: TGTGCCAGCAGCTTGGTTCAGGGCAACCCCTATGGCTACACCTTC. This sequence encodes CASSLVQGNPYGYTF.

This clonotype has a handful of counts. The CDR3 nucleotides read TGTGCCAGCAGCTTGCTTTCCCGAATGGAGACCCAGTACTTC. Translation: CASSLLSRMETQYF. The rearrangement joins TRBV5-5 to TRBJ2-5; D remains ambiguous. The CDR3 covers 14 residues. CDR1 SGHKS and CDR2 YYEKEE come from the germline V gene (reference sequence). V was clipped by 1 base and J by 5 bases, with 12 bases between them.

The CDR3 sequence: CASSSLAGLVLEQFF. The CDR3 DNA is TGTGCCAGCAGCTCCCTAGCGGGACTAGTGCTTGAGCAGTTCTTC. The chain recombines TRBV7-8 with TRBJ2-1; 9 bases align to TRBD2. The CDR3 covers 15 residues. Germline CDR1 reads SGHVS; CDR2 reads FQNEAQ. V lost 4 bases and J lost 9; bases outside the gene matches: 10.

The CDR3, as DNA: TGTGCCAGCAGTGAACGCCGACTAGCGGGAGTGGGAGAGACCCAGTACTTC. It specifies CASSERRLAGVGETQYF. The gene calls are TRBV25-1 and TRBJ2-5; the match to TRBD2 covers 12 bases. The CDR3 spans 17 residues. Per the germline V gene, CDR1 is MGHDK and CDR2 is SYGVNS. The V gene end was trimmed by 2 bases and the J gene end by 4 bases; junction bases not matched to a gene: 8.

This clonotype was recorded a few times. This chain links TRBV12-3 or TRBV12-4 with TRBJ1-5; 9 nucleotides match TRBD1. J was trimmed by 7 bases and V by 6 bases; bases with no gene match: 7. The CDR3 extends over 14 amino acids. The CDR3 coding sequence is TGTGCCAGCAGCCCGACAGGGGGAGGACAGCCCCAGCATTTT. Translating it yields CASSPTGGGQPQHF.

J is TRBJ1-6 and V is TRBV4-1; 9 bases align to TRBD1. The ends lost 0 bases at V and 12 bases at J; junction bases unmatched: 12. The CDR3 is 17 residues long. Germline CDR1 reads MGHRA; CDR2 reads YSYEKL. The CDR3 region has the DNA TGCGCCAGCAGCCAAGAACCGACGGGACAGGGCATTTTACCCCTCCACTTT. Translating it yields CASSQEPTGQGILPLHF.

V usage is TRBV11-2 and J usage is TRBJ2-1, with D possibly matching TRBD2 (6 bases). Deletions cut 1 base from V and 2 bases from J, with 12 bases between. The CDR3 is 16 amino acids. Germline loops: CDR1 SGHAT, CDR2 FQNNGV. The CDR3 reads CASSLVGEVPYNEQFF. CDR3 coding DNA: TGTGCCAGCAGCTTAGTCGGGGAGGTCCCCTACAATGAGCAGTTCTTC.

This clonotype was observed a handful of times. The gene calls are TRBV6-6 and TRBJ1-1; D not resolved. The germline CDR1 and CDR2 sequences are MNHNY and SVGAGI (reference sequence). Trimming pared 5 bases from V and 4 bases from J, leaving 17 bases between. The CDR3 runs 15 residues. CDR3 DNA: TGTGCCAGCAGTCTATCCAACGAAGGGAGCACTGAAGCTTTCTTT. This sequence encodes CASSLSNEGSTEAFF.

The chain combines TRBV6-5 with TRBJ2-7; the D gene is possibly TRBD1 (5 bases). The V end was cut by 2 bases, the J end by 4 bases, with 21 bases between. CDR3 size: 17 residues. Germline CDR1 MNHEY, CDR2 SVGAGI. The CDR3 DNA reads as TGTGCCAGCAGTTACACACCGGGTGTAGGGGTACGGTACGAGCAGTACTTC. Its translation: CASSYTPGVGVRYEQYF.

This clonotype was found many times. This sequence joins TRBV18 and TRBJ1-6; D is unclear. The CDR3 consists of 14 residues. V lost 5 bases, J lost 9 bases, and 14 bases lay in between. Germline CDR1 is KGHSH and CDR2 is LQKENI. The CDR3 region has the DNA TGTGCCAGCTCAGTCTCCGGGGATCGTTCACCCCTCCACTTT. Encoded protein: CASSVSGDRSPLHF.

This clonotype was counted ten times or more. This chain uses TRBV7-9 with TRBJ2-2, with 13 bases lining up with TRBD2. V lost 5 bases, J lost 8 bases, and 2 bases stayed unmatched. Germline loops: CDR1 SEHNR, CDR2 FQNEAQ (reference sequence). There are 14 residues in the CDR3. The CDR3, as DNA: TGTGCCAGCAGCCGACTAGCGGGAGGAGGGGAGCTGTTTTTT. Amino acid sequence: CASSRLAGGGELFF.

This clonotype was seen more than once but under ten times. This chain links TRBV18 with TRBJ2-5; D not certain. This CDR3 comprises 13 residues. Trimming shortened V by 2 bases and J by 2 bases, and 6 bases separated the two germline ends. Germline V gene lookup returns CDR1 KGHSH and CDR2 LQKENI. The DNA of the CDR3 is TGTGCCAGCTCACCATTCGAGCAAGAGACCCAGTACTTC. It translates to CASSPFEQETQYF.

This clonotype has more than one count but fewer than ten. The chain combines TRBV20-1 with TRBJ2-1; the match to TRBD2 covers 13 bases. Per the germline V gene, CDR1 is DFQATT and CDR2 is SNEGSKA (reference sequence). The CDR3 sequence is 14 residues long. The trim removed 5 bases at V and 8 bases at J, leaving 6 bases unmatched. CDR3 DNA: TGCAGTGCTCGCGGACTAGCGGGGGCGGATGAGCAGTTCTTC. Its translation: CSARGLAGADEQFF.

This rearrangement joins TRBV5-4 to TRBJ2-5; 9 positions match TRBD2. V lost 5 bases and J lost 5; bases outside the gene matches: 7. CDR3 size: 14 residues. Germline V gene sequence: CDR1 SGHNT, CDR2 YYREEE (reference sequence). The CDR3 here is CASSRGGALETQYF. DNA for the CDR3: TGTGCCAGCAGTCGCGGGGGGGCCCTGGAGACCCAGTACTTC.

Many counts were recorded for this clonotype. The chain is built from TRBV29-1 and TRBJ2-5, with D tentatively TRBD2 (5 bases). The CDR3 runs 13 residues. The V gene lost 4 bases and the J gene lost 3 bases, with 12 bases spanning the gap. Germline lookup yields CDR1 SQVTM and CDR2 ANQGSEA. The CDR3 loop is CSVALGLKETQYF. CDR3 coding DNA: TGCAGCGTTGCTCTTGGACTGAAAGAGACCCAGTACTTC. Combining the CDR3 with reference TRBV29-1 and TRBJ2-5 gives the whole variable domain SAVISQKPSRDICQRGTSLTIQCQVDSQVTMMFWYRQQPGQSLTLIATANQGSEATYESGFVIDKFPISRPNLTFSTLTVSNMSPEDSSIYLCSVALGLKETQYFGPGTRLLVL.

This clonotype was found a few times. CDR3 DNA: TGCAGTGCCGACCGGGACAGCCCCGAGGCGTACGAGCAGTACTTC. Protein product: CSADRDSPEAYEQYF. This chain uses TRBV20-1 with TRBJ2-7; 7 bases line up with TRBD1. CDR1 DFQATT and CDR2 SNEGSKA come from the germline V gene (reference sequence). The CDR3 covers 15 residues. Germline trimming cut 6 bases from V and 4 bases from J; bases unmatched to any gene: 15.